The clone carrying this T cell receptor (beta chain) was found once. This sample is part of a study of blood T cell repertoires in COVID-19. Sequencing was performed with immunoSEQ multiplex PCR; in TCRdb, only in-frame clones are kept and a portion is missing. The sample holds about 430,000 clones, 70% to 90% seen once. Trimming cost V 2 bases and J 8 bases, with 6 bases left between them. The CDR3 has 12 residues. Germline V lookup: CDR1 LGHDT, CDR2 YNNKEL (reference sequence). Sequencing was done on a sample of peripheral blood. The chain is built from TRBV3-1 (or the pseudogene TRBV3-2) and TRBJ1-4; no clear D. The source of this sequence is a man between 18 and 35 years old with COVID-19, enrolled during active disease. The CDR3 region has the DNA TGTGCCAGCAGCCAAAAGACAGAAAAACTGTTTTTT. This sequence encodes CASSQKTEKLFF.